The 29 T cell receptor beta chains reported below all come from one sample, sequenced in a study of blood T cell repertoires in COVID-19. Libraries were prepared by immunoSEQ multiplex PCR; TCRdb keeps only in-frame clonotypes and omits some of them. The profile shows roughly 29,000 clones, roughly 80% of them singletons. The specimen sequenced was peripheral blood. The receptor source for this set is a woman aged 55-69 years with acute or convalescent COVID-19.

The chain has TRBV28 and TRBJ1-3; no reliable D call. The CDR3 loop spans 14 amino acids. The germline V and J ends were trimmed by 3 bases and 1 base, with 7 bases remaining between them. CDR1 MDHEN and CDR2 SYDVKM come from the germline V gene. The CDR3 DNA reads TGTGCCAGCAGTTTCGGCGGATCTGGAAACACCATATATTTT. Protein sequence: CASSFGGSGNTIYF. Full variable domain (missing parts from reference TRBV28 and TRBJ1-3): DVKVTQSSRYLVKRTGEKVFLECVQDMDHENMFWYRQDPGLGLRLIYFSYDVKMKEKGDIPEGYSVSREKKERFSLILESASTNQTSMYLCASSFGGSGNTIYFGEGSWLTVV.

V gene TRBV6-5 combines with J gene TRBJ1-2, with 9 bases fitting TRBD1. The V gene's germline CDR1 is MNHEY and CDR2 SVGAGI. V shed 6 bases and J 5 bases; nucleotides not matched to a gene: 7. The CDR3 is made up of 14 amino acids. The CDR3 nucleotides are TGTGCCAGCAGGTATGGGACAGGGACTTATGGCTACACCTTC. Encoded protein: CASRYGTGTYGYTF.

The chain combines TRBV27 with TRBJ1-5; TRBD1 agrees at 9 bases. This CDR3 is 15 amino acids long. The V segment lost 10 bases and the J segment 7 bases; nucleotides outside the gene matches: 14. Germline V gene data show CDR1 as MNHEY and CDR2 as SMNVEV (reference sequence). In DNA form, the CDR3 reads TGTGCCACCCAGGGGACAGGGAAAGAGGGACAGCCCCAGCATTTT. This encodes CATQGTGKEGQPQHF.

The J gene is TRBJ1-1, the V gene TRBV19, with 9 positions matching TRBD1. This CDR3 region has 15 residues. Per the germline V gene, CDR1 is LNHDA and CDR2 is SQIVND (reference sequence). V trimming: 5 bases; J trimming: 4 bases; junction bases outside the gene matches: 8. In nucleotides, the CDR3 is TGTGCCAGTAGTTCCCTCGCGACAGGGGGCACTGAAGCTTTCTTT. It translates to CASSSLATGGTEAFF.

The chain combines TRBV19 with TRBJ1-3; 10 nucleotides line up with TRBD1. The CDR3 length is 15 residues. From germline, CDR1 is LNHDA and CDR2 SQIVND (reference sequence). V lost 4 bases and J lost 4; bases outside the gene matches: 4. CDR3 DNA sequence: TGTGCCAGTAGTACCCGGGACAGGGGAGGAAACACCATATATTTT. It is translated as CASSTRDRGGNTIYF. Based on the CDR3 plus reference TRBV19 and TRBJ1-3, the full variable domain is DGGITQSPKYLFRKEGQNVTLSCEQNLNHDAMYWYRQDPGQGLRLIYYSQIVNDFQKGDIAEGYSVSREKKESFPLTVTSAQKNPTAFYLCASSTRDRGGNTIYFGEGSWLTVV.

The chain employs TRBV9 and TRBJ2-2; D gene uncertain. The germline V and J ends were trimmed by 4 bases and 6 bases, with 10 bases remaining between them. CDR1 and CDR2 (germline): SGDLS, YYNGEE. The length of the CDR3 is 13 residues. The CDR3 protein is CASSLLAAGELFF. For the CDR3, the DNA is TGTGCCAGCAGCCTTCTGGCGGCCGGGGAGCTGTTTTTT.

The table lists this clone with a few counts. The chain carries TRBV7-9 and TRBJ2-3; D is unresolved. From germline, CDR1 is SEHNR and CDR2 FQNEAQ (reference sequence). The CDR3 runs to 12 residues. V shed 3 bases and J shed 3 bases, with 4 bases lying between them. Written as DNA, the CDR3 is TGTGCCAGCAGCTTCGAGACAGATACGCAGTATTTT. It specifies CASSFETDTQYF.

This clone was detected only a few times. The J gene is TRBJ2-3, the V gene TRBV5-4, with 9 bases fitting TRBD2. The CDR3 length is 15 residues. CDR1 and CDR2 (germline): SGHNT, YYREEE (reference sequence). V was pared by 4 bases and J by 8 bases, with 11 bases of the junction left unmatched. Written as DNA, the CDR3 is TGTGCCAGCAGCCCAGGTAGGACTAGCGAATCTACGCAGTATTTT. It codes for CASSPGRTSESTQYF.

This clone was picked up a small number of times. The chain employs TRBV7-8 and TRBJ1-3; the match to TRBD1 covers 8 bases. CDR1 and CDR2 from the germline V gene are SGHVS and FQNEAQ. CDR3 length: 15 residues. V was clipped by 5 bases and J by 4 bases; unmatched bases: 7. The CDR3 loop is CASSQQGGGGNTIYF. The CDR3 coding sequence is TGTGCCAGCAGCCAACAGGGGGGTGGAGGAAACACCATATATTTT. Full variable domain (missing parts from reference TRBV7-8 and TRBJ1-3): GAGVSQSPRYKVAKRGQDVALRCDPISGHVSLFWYQQALGQGPEFLTYFQNEAQLDKSGLPSDRFFAERPEGSVSTLKIQRTQQEDSAVYLCASSQQGGGGNTIYFGEGSWLTVV.

V and J are TRBV2 and TRBJ1-2; 10 nucleotides match TRBD1. Germline V gene data show CDR1 as SNHLY and CDR2 as FYNNEI. The CDR3 length is 15 residues. The trim removed 4 bases at V and 4 bases at J, leaving 6 bases unmatched. The CDR3 DNA follows: TGTGCCAGCAGTGGGGACAGGGGTGGCCGCTATGGCTACACCTTC. It encodes CASSGDRGGRYGYTF.

The rearrangement uses TRBV4-1 and TRBJ2-5, with TRBD2 matching over 10 bases. The CDR3 totals 18 residues. J lost 5 bases, V lost 1 base, and 13 bases had no gene match. From germline, CDR1 is MGHRA and CDR2 YSYEKL. DNA of the CDR3: TGCGCCAGCAGCCAAGGAAGATTAGCGGGGGGTTTGGGGGAGACCCAGTACTTC. Its protein product is CASSQGRLAGGLGETQYF.

The rearrangement links TRBV15 to TRBJ2-1; no definite D call. CDR1 and CDR2 from the germline V gene are LNHNV and YYDKDF (reference sequence). The CDR3 runs to 15 residues. Between the trimmed V and J ends, which lost 0 bases and 7 bases, there was a span of 13 bases. CDR3 nucleotide sequence: TGTGCCACCAGCAGAGAAAACTACCCTAAAAATGAGCAGTTCTTC. Its protein product is CATSRENYPKNEQFF.

V is TRBV7-8 and J is TRBJ1-2; D is possibly TRBD1 (5 bases). Trimming left V 3 bases short and J 2 bases short, with 7 bases between. The CDR3 runs to 13 residues. The germline gives CDR1 SGHVS, CDR2 FQNEAQ. Here the CDR3 reads CASSLTDNYGYTF. CDR3 nucleotides: TGTGCCAGCAGCTTGACAGACAACTATGGCTACACCTTC.

The count of this clone is one. The chain is built from TRBV9 and TRBJ1-3, with 10 bases that match TRBD1. J was trimmed by 3 bases and V by 4 bases; bases with no gene match: 7. The CDR3 has 16 amino acids. The germline V gene encodes CDR1 SGDLS and CDR2 YYNGEE. The CDR3 protein is CASSPQGTGVGNTIYF. CDR3 nucleotide sequence: TGTGCCAGCAGCCCCCAAGGGACAGGGGTTGGAAACACCATATATTTT.

The DNA of the CDR3 is TGCGCCAGCAGCTTAGGACAGGGGTTGGACGAGCAGTACTTC. The encoded protein is CASSLGQGLDEQYF. This sequence joins TRBV5-1 and TRBJ2-7; 9 bases fit TRBD1. The V gene end was trimmed by 2 bases and the J gene end by 5 bases; junction bases not matched to a gene: 5. CDR3 length: 14 residues. In germline, CDR1 is SGHRS, CDR2 YFSETQ. Looking up the rest from reference TRBV5-1 and TRBJ2-7 gives the full variable domain: KAGVTQTPRYLIKTRGQQVTLSCSPISGHRSVSWYQQTPGQGLQFLFEYFSETQRNKGNFPGRFSGRQFSNSRSEMNVSTLELGDSALYLCASSLGQGLDEQYFGPGTRLTVT.

This chain links TRBV15 with TRBJ2-7; TRBD1 matches at 8 bases. Trimming took 8 bases from V and 1 from J; bases not matched to a gene: 13. The CDR3 is made up of 16 amino acids. Germline V lookup: CDR1 LNHNV, CDR2 YYDKDF (reference sequence). The chain's CDR3 is CATGPLDRGSSYEQYF. The CDR3 nucleotides are TGTGCCACCGGGCCCCTAGACAGGGGTTCTTCCTACGAGCAGTACTTC.

This clone was seen only a few times. The chain joins TRBV12-5 to TRBJ2-2, with TRBD2 matching 13 bases. J lost 2 bases, V lost 6 bases, and 6 bases had no gene match. This CDR3 contains 17 residues. In germline, CDR1 is LGHNT, CDR2 FRNRAP. This CDR3 reads CASGIGTSGKNTGELFF. CDR3 nucleotide sequence: TGTGCTAGTGGAATCGGGACTAGCGGGAAAAACACCGGGGAGCTGTTTTTT.

The V call is TRBV24-1, the J call TRBJ2-5; TRBD1 might be the D (5 bases). V gave up 0 bases and J gave up 2 bases, with 15 bases separating them. The CDR3 spans 17 residues. From germline, CDR1 is KGHDR and CDR2 SFDVKD. The CDR3 nucleotides are TGTGCCACCAGTGATTTGCATAAAGGGCAGGGTCAAGAGACCCAGTACTTC. Protein product: CATSDLHKGQGQETQYF.

This sequence joins TRBV7-8 and TRBJ1-1; D is ambiguous. V was shortened by 4 bases and J by 0 bases, with 6 bases between the two germline ends. CDR1 is SGHVS and CDR2 is FQNEAQ in the germline V gene. The CDR3 has 13 amino acids. The CDR3 coding sequence is TGTGCCAGCAGCTCCCAGGTGAACACTGAAGCTTTCTTT. It specifies CASSSQVNTEAFF.

This chain joins TRBV11-2 and TRBJ2-7; 10 bases are shared with TRBD1. V was clipped by 5 bases and J by 1 base; unmatched bases: 11. In germline, CDR1 is SGHAT, CDR2 FQNNGV. This CDR3 has 17 residues. DNA for the CDR3: TGTGCCAGCAGCCGCCTGTGGGGGACAGGGGATTCCTACGAGCAGTACTTC. It translates to CASSRLWGTGDSYEQYF.

This chain links TRBV9 with TRBJ2-3, with TRBD2 matching over 15 bases. The V gene's germline CDR1 is SGDLS and CDR2 YYNGEE. The CDR3 covers 16 residues. Trimming cost V 4 bases and J 6 bases; bases outside gene matches: 6. The CDR3 DNA follows: TGTGCCAGCAGCACCGGACTAGCGGGGGGGCCCGATACGCAGTATTTT. Its translation: CASSTGLAGGPDTQYF.

V usage is TRBV5-4 and J usage is TRBJ2-2; the match to TRBD1 covers 8 bases. This CDR3 has 16 amino acids. V trimming: 2 bases; J trimming: 4 bases; junction bases outside the gene matches: 7. Germline V lookup: CDR1 SGHNT, CDR2 YYREEE (reference sequence). CDR3 sequence: CASSLGRGLGTGELFF. The CDR3 bases are TGTGCCAGCAGCTTAGGCAGGGGGCTTGGCACCGGGGAGCTGTTTTTT.

The rearrangement links TRBV5-8 to TRBJ1-6, with D uncertain. The CDR3 runs to 13 residues. V dropped 5 bases and J dropped 3 bases, with 6 bases sitting between them. Germline lookup yields CDR1 SGHTS and CDR2 YDEGEE. The CDR3: CASRVVYNSPLHF. The CDR3 DNA follows: TGTGCCAGCAGAGTAGTCTATAATTCACCCCTCCACTTT.

The DNA of the CDR3 is TGTGCCAGCAGCTATCAGGGGGCGGTCGAGCAGTACTTC. Translated, it gives CASSYQGAVEQYF. The chain employs TRBV7-2 and TRBJ2-7, with 8 bases lining up with TRBD1. V gave up 4 bases and J gave up 6 bases; unmatched junction bases: 5. CDR3 length: 13 residues. Germline V lookup: CDR1 SGHTA, CDR2 FQGNSA.

The V and J genes are TRBV7-3 and TRBJ2-3; maybe TRBD1 (5 bases). CDR1 is SGHTA, CDR2 FQGTGA, per germline. The germline V and J ends were trimmed by 2 bases and 4 bases, with 10 bases remaining between them. CDR3 size: 14 residues. The CDR3 protein is CASSLGAYSDTQYF. CDR3 DNA: TGTGCCAGCAGCTTAGGGGCCTATTCAGATACGCAGTATTTT.

The chain combines TRBV11-2 with TRBJ2-3; D possibly corresponds to TRBD2 (5 bases). Germline-derived CDR1 and CDR2 are SGHAT and FQNNGV. The CDR3 is 15 amino acids. V lost 5 bases to trimming and J lost 3 bases, with 15 bases between them. DNA of the CDR3: TGTGCCAGCAGCCGAATAGGACTGGGGACAGATACGCAGTATTTT. Residues: CASSRIGLGTDTQYF.

This clone was observed a few times. The rearrangement joins TRBV5-1 to TRBJ2-7, with TRBD2 matching 7 bases. The CDR3 spans 17 residues. In germline, CDR1 is SGHRS, CDR2 YFSETQ. Trimming took 3 bases from V and 0 from J; bases not matched to a gene: 12. The DNA for the CDR3 is TGCGCCAGCAGCTCCTCTCCGGGACTACAGAGCTCCTACGAGCAGTACTTC. Residues: CASSSSPGLQSSYEQYF.

V gene TRBV21-1 combines with J gene TRBJ2-1; the listed D gene, TRBD2, was not tested against the DNA. TRBV21-1 is annotated as a pseudogene. The CDR3 has 12 amino acids. The CDR3 loop is CASSMQRNEQFF. CDR3 bases: TGTGCCAGCAGCATGCAGCGGAATGAGCAGTTCTTC.

The gene calls are TRBV30 and TRBJ2-6; 7 bases line up with TRBD1. V was clipped by 4 bases and J by 0 bases; unmatched bases: 12. Germline values: CDR1 GTSNPN, CDR2 SVGIG (reference sequence). The CDR3 is 18 residues long. In DNA, the CDR3 is TGTGCCTGGACTTACCCGGGACAGCCAAGCTCTGGGGCCAACGTCCTGACTTTC. Translating gives CAWTYPGQPSSGANVLTF.